The 21 T cell receptor beta chains below all came from one sample that was sequenced in a study of CD8+CD57+ T cells in acquired aplastic anemia (dated by TCRdb to the late 2010s). Expansion of CD8+CD57+ cells had been shown by flow cytometry in the patients chosen for sequencing. Sequencing was carried out with an Illumina HiSeq 2000. TCR beta VDJ combination and CDR3 sequence profiling used genomic DNA as the template. TCRdb cleaned the public reads at Q25 with fastp, built clones with MiXCR and kept in-frame beta chains. Rows with a matching CDR3 protein are joined into one entry that keeps the most common DNA and genes. The sample has around 200,000 distinct CDR3 sequences on record, 48% of them singletons. The ten top clones hold approximately 9.4% of the sample. The specimen was sorted CD4+, CD8+, or CD8+CD57+ T cells (not recorded which) from PBMCs. All receptors derive from a human donor with aplastic anemia.

This clonotype came up once. It may be a read error: a sequence one base away is much more abundant. This chain connects TRBV5-1 to TRBJ2-1; possible D gene TRBD1, 6 bases. Germline V lookup: CDR1 SGHRS, CDR2 YFSETQ. There are 15 residues in the CDR3. CDR3 sequence (DNA): TGCGCCAGCAGCGGCCAGGGGAGCTCCTACAATGGGCAGTTCTTC. Translation gives CASSGQGSSYNGQFF.

This chain connects TRBV5-6 to TRBJ1-5, with 8 nucleotides matching TRBD1. J lost 0 bases, V lost 1 base, and 3 bases had no gene match. The CDR3 is 16 amino acids. CDR1 is SGHDT and CDR2 is YYEEEE in the germline V gene. The CDR3, as DNA: TGTGCCAGCAGCTTGTTTGGACAGGGTAGCAATCAGCCCCAGCATTTT. It encodes CASSLFGQGSNQPQHF.

J is TRBJ2-5 and V is TRBV20-1; 12 bases match TRBD2. CDR1 is DFQATT and CDR2 is SNEGSKA in the germline V gene (reference sequence). V gave up 4 bases and J gave up 2 bases; unmatched junction bases: 2. The CDR3 has 14 amino acids. In DNA, the CDR3 is TGCAGTGCTACGACTAGCGGGGGACAAGAGACCCAGTACTTC. It is translated as CSATTSGGQETQYF.

J is TRBJ1-5 and V is TRBV9; perhaps TRBD1 as D (5 bases). Germline CDR1 is SGDLS and CDR2 is YYNGEE. The CDR3 has 14 amino acids. Deletions cut 0 bases from V and 4 bases from J, with 8 bases between. This CDR3 is CASSVDGANQPQHF. The CDR3 nucleotides read TGTGCCAGCAGCGTAGATGGGGCTAATCAGCCCCAGCATTTT. Full variable domain (outside the CDR3, taken from reference TRBV9 and TRBJ1-5): DSGVTQTPKHLITATGQRVTLRCSPRSGDLSVYWYQQSLDQGLQFLIQYYNGEERAKGNILERFSAQQFPDLHSELNLSSLELGDSALYFCASSVDGANQPQHFGDGTRLSIL.

This clonotype was seen a few times. The CDR3 DNA reads as TGTGCCACCAGCGGAGGGGGGTTGAGTGAGCAGTTCTTC. It is translated as CATSGGGLSEQFF. The chain carries TRBV15 and TRBJ2-1, with D perhaps being TRBD1 or TRBD2 (6 bases each). Deletions cut 5 bases from V and 9 bases from J, with 14 bases between. This CDR3 has 13 residues. Germline CDR1 reads LNHNV; CDR2 reads YYDKDF (reference sequence).

This clonotype occurred many times. The V call is TRBV12-3 or TRBV12-4, the J call TRBJ2-3, with D unclear. CDR3 length: 14 amino acids. V was cut by 8 bases and J by 0 bases, with 12 bases left in between. The CDR3 coding sequence is TGTGCCAGCGGCCAGCAGACTAGCACAGATACGCAGTATTTT. Its translation: CASGQQTSTDTQYF.

The chain joins TRBV11-2 to TRBJ2-1, with 9 bases fitting TRBD1. This CDR3 contains 15 residues. Trimming at V came to 3 bases and at J to 5 bases, leaving 5 bases not matched to a gene. Germline V gives CDR1 SGHAT, CDR2 FQNNGV. CDR3: CASSLMGQGNNEQFF. CDR3 nucleotide sequence: TGTGCCAGCAGCTTGATGGGACAGGGAAACAATGAGCAGTTCTTC.

This clonotype was observed many times. The chain couples TRBV19 to TRBJ2-7; D possibly corresponds to TRBD2 (6 bases). The CDR3 has 15 residues. The germline V gene encodes CDR1 LNHDA and CDR2 SQIVND (reference sequence). Trimming removed 0 bases from V and 1 base from J, with 10 bases in between. DNA of the CDR3: TGTGCCAGTAGTATAGATCCCGGGACTTCCTACGAGCAGTACTTC. Translating gives CASSIDPGTSYEQYF.

With regard to this clonotype: The junction does not match germline at one end; this may be a read error. This chain joins TRBV10-3 and TRBJ1-2, with 7 bases fitting TRBD1. The CDR3 loop spans 16 amino acids. In germline, CDR1 is ENHRY, CDR2 SYGVKD. CDR3 sequence reads: CAISESYAGTANGHTF. The DNA for the CDR3 is TGTGCCATCAGTGAGTCTTATGCAGGGACAGCTAATGGCCACACCTTC.

This clonotype has a count of ten or more. V is TRBV7-6 and J is TRBJ2-1; the D gene is possibly TRBD1 (6 bases). CDR1 SGHVS and CDR2 FNYEAQ come from the germline V gene. The CDR3 extends over 15 amino acids. With 2 bases removed from V and 5 bases from J, the gap between germline ends came to 13 bases. In DNA, the CDR3 is TGTGCCAGCAGCTTATTCGGACAGCTGGACAATGAGCAGTTCTTC. Its translation is CASSLFGQLDNEQFF. The entire variable domain, with the rest obtained from reference TRBV7-6 and TRBJ2-1, is as follows: GAGVSQSPRYKVTKRGQDVALRCDPISGHVSLYWYRQALGQGPEFLTYFNYEAQQDKSGLPNDRFSAERPEGSISTLTIQRTEQRDSAMYRCASSLFGQLDNEQFFGPGTRLTVL.

The chain couples TRBV29-1 to TRBJ1-1; no clear D gene. CDR1 and CDR2 (germline): SQVTM, ANQGSEA. The CDR3 is 12 residues long. Trimming shortened V by 4 bases and J by 1 base, and 7 bases separated the two germline ends. The CDR3, as DNA: TGCAGCGTTGGGGTGTCGAACACTGAAGCTTTCTTT. It is translated as CSVGVSNTEAFF.

V usage is TRBV7-8 and J usage is TRBJ2-1; 7 nucleotides align to TRBD2. Per germline, CDR1 SGHVS and CDR2 FQNEAQ. The CDR3 is 11 amino acids. V gave up 9 bases and J gave up 6 bases; unmatched junction bases: 2. The CDR3 sequence: CASWGGNEQFF. CDR3 sequence (DNA): TGTGCCAGTTGGGGGGGCAATGAGCAGTTCTTC.

V usage is TRBV18 and J usage is TRBJ2-5; D remains ambiguous. The CDR3 is 13 residues long. The V end was cut by 2 bases, the J end by 4 bases, with 8 bases between. CDR1 KGHSH and CDR2 LQKENI come from the germline V gene. CDR3 sequence: CASSPRVVETQYF. The CDR3 DNA sequence: TGTGCCAGCTCACCAAGGGTGGTAGAGACCCAGTACTTC.

The genes are TRBV2 and TRBJ2-3; D gene ambiguous. The CDR3 length is 13 residues. Trimming took off 6 bases at V and 7 bases at J, with 14 bases between the two ends. Germline CDR1 SNHLY, CDR2 FYNNEI. CDR3 in amino acids: CASSLYQANTQYF. The DNA of the CDR3 is TGTGCCAGCAGCTTGTATCAAGCCAATACGCAGTATTTT.

V gene TRBV2 combines with J gene TRBJ1-5; D not resolved. Germline CDR1 and CDR2: SNHLY and FYNNEI. V was pared by 7 bases and J by 2 bases, with 18 bases between. The CDR3 is 16 amino acids. CDR3 in amino acids: CASTPEGSLGNQPQHF. CDR3 coding DNA: TGTGCCAGCACCCCAGAAGGGTCGTTGGGCAATCAGCCCCAGCATTTT.

The rearrangement uses TRBV20-1 and TRBJ1-6; D is possibly TRBD1 (6 bases). Trimming took 8 bases from V and 8 from J, leaving 13 bases between them. Germline V gene sequence: CDR1 DFQATT, CDR2 SNEGSKA (reference sequence). The CDR3 is 12 residues long. The CDR3 spells CSPYRVDSPLHF. CDR3 bases: TGCAGTCCCTACAGGGTTGATTCACCCCTCCACTTT.

V and J are TRBV11-1 and TRBJ2-1, with 7 bases identical to TRBD1. Germline lookup yields CDR1 SGHAT and CDR2 FQDESV (reference sequence). The CDR3 consists of 16 residues. The junction had 15 bases not matched to a gene; V was cut back by 5 bases and J by 8 bases. CDR3 amino acids: CASSPPGTAETDEQFF. The CDR3, as DNA: TGTGCCAGCAGCCCTCCCGGGACAGCGGAAACTGATGAGCAGTTCTTC. The full variable domain, completed using reference TRBV11-1 and TRBJ2-1, is EAEVAQSPRYKITEKSQAVAFWCDPISGHATLYWYRQILGQGPELLVQFQDESVVDDSQLPKDRFSAERLKGVDSTLKIQPAELGDSAMYLCASSPPGTAETDEQFFGPGTRLTVL.

J is TRBJ1-1 and V is TRBV29-1, with D perhaps TRBD1 (5 bases). V lost 4 bases and J lost 4, with 13 bases in between. Germline V gene lookup returns CDR1 SQVTM and CDR2 ANQGSEA. The CDR3 loop spans 13 amino acids. In nucleotides, the CDR3 is TGCAGCGTTGGAGGTGGGGGGGGCACTGAAGCTTTCTTT. Protein sequence: CSVGGGGGTEAFF.

The chain uses TRBV7-6 and TRBJ1-1; tentatively, D is TRBD1 (6 bases). The germline V gene has CDR1 SGHVS and CDR2 FNYEAQ. The CDR3 loop spans 15 amino acids. Trimming removed 5 bases from V and 0 bases from J, with 13 bases in between. This chain's CDR3 is CASSLTGNVNTEAFF. The CDR3 nucleotides read TGTGCCAGCAGCCTGACAGGAAACGTGAACACTGAAGCTTTCTTT.

CDR3 sequence: CASSQDKSWGGQGGTQYF. In DNA, the CDR3 is TGCGCCAGCAGCCAAGATAAAAGTTGGGGCGGCCAGGGCGGGACGCAGTATTTT. This chain joins TRBV4-1 and TRBJ2-3; D possibly uses TRBD1 or TRBD2 (5 bases each). V lost 0 bases and J lost 9, with 25 bases in between. CDR3 length: 18 amino acids. Germline CDR1 MGHRA, CDR2 YSYEKL.

In its sample, this clonotype was seen many times. The chain has TRBV5-1 and TRBJ2-7; the D gene is possibly TRBD1 (6 bases). The CDR3 spans 15 residues. Germline CDR1 and CDR2: SGHRS and YFSETQ. Trimming left V 0 bases short and J 2 bases short, with 12 bases between. CDR3 sequence: CASSLAWGQAYEQYF. The CDR3 DNA follows: TGCGCCAGCAGCTTGGCATGGGGACAAGCCTACGAGCAGTACTTC.